The clone carrying this T cell receptor beta chain was seen repeatedly, ten times or more. Its cognate antigen is unknown. The data derive from a study of T cells in Graves' hyperthyroidism and ophthalmopathy. Looking at the study overall: Peripheral blood samples were taken at initial diagnosis, prior to any treatment. Study-level points and caveats: Among thyroid clonotypes expanded above 0.001, most also appeared in blood. The model anticipated ophthalmopathy a median about 7.1 months pre-onset.

It was RNA transcripts that yielded the amplified TCR beta CDR3 regions. Using the HTBI primer set, a first-round RT-PCR was run on the TCR CDR3. TCRdb called the multiplex PCR reads again in MiXCR, with one record for every CDR3 protein. The profile shows about 840,000 distinct CDR3 sequences, approximately 40% of them singletons. The germline V and J ends were trimmed by 6 bases and 7 bases, with 13 bases remaining between them. This CDR3 is built from 13 residues. From germline, CDR1 is LNHDA and CDR2 SQIVND (reference sequence). Diagnostic decisions used clinical symptoms, serum thyroxine and TRAb, thyroid ultrasound and orbital computed tomography.

The TCR comes from a man aged 18-30 years with Graves' hyperthyroidism. The rearrangement links TRBV19 to TRBJ1-5; weak D call: TRBD1 (6 bases). The sequenced sample was blood. DNA for the CDR3: TGTGCCAGTAGGGGTCAGGGGATGCAGCCCCAGCATTTT. Its protein is CASRGQGMQPQHF.